This T cell receptor (beta chain) was documented in a study of T cells in Graves' hyperthyroidism and ophthalmopathy. Study-level results: Most clonotypes that expanded in the thyroid above 0.001 also showed up in blood. A model using 13 V-J features told ophthalmopathy apart from stable hyperthyroidism.

This clonotype was observed many times. The antigen is undetermined. Criteria for exclusion of patients were uncontrolled infection, other autoimmune disease, pregnancy or lactation. Clinical symptoms, serum thyroxine and TRAb, thyroid ultrasound and orbital computed tomography were used for the diagnoses. CDR1 is SGDLS and CDR2 is YYNGEE in the germline V gene. Trimming removed 4 bases at V and 1 base at J, with 15 bases between. CDR3 length equals 15 residues. RNA transcripts provided the source from which TCR beta CDR3 regions were amplified. First-round RT-PCR targeting the TCR CDR3 was performed with the HTBI primer set. TCRdb recomputed calls from the multiplex PCR reads with MiXCR, one row per CDR3 protein. This table holds roughly 49,000 distinct CDR3 sequences, about 53% found once.

The sequenced material came from peripheral blood or thyroid tissue (not recorded which). The chain uses TRBV9 and TRBJ2-7; D tentatively fits TRBD1 or TRBD2 (8 bases each). The receptor was derived from a man aged 18 to 29 with Graves' hyperthyroidism. Written as DNA, the CDR3 is TGTGCCAGCAGCCGTAGCGGGACAGGTTCCTACGAGCAGTACTTC. As protein: CASSRSGTGSYEQYF.